The T cell receptor beta chain under discussion was sequenced for a study of blood T cell repertoires in COVID-19. The table came from immunoSEQ multiplex PCR; TCRdb's copy has only in-frame clones and leaves some out. The data show about 140,000 clones, around 80% seen once. CDR3 length equals 14 residues. Germline CDR1 is LGHNT and CDR2 is FRNRAP. The V end was cut by 6 bases, the J end by 1 base, with 11 bases between. The J gene is TRBJ2-3, the V gene TRBV12-5, with D perhaps TRBD2 (6 bases). Material for sequencing was peripheral blood. The clonotype was recovered from a man between 65 and 85 years old who had recovered from COVID-19. CDR3: CASGRTTRTDTQYF. The CDR3 DNA follows: TGTGCTAGTGGCCGGACTACACGCACAGATACGCAGTATTTT.